This is a list of T cell receptor beta chains from one sample in a study of cytomegalovirus exposure and HLA in healthy donors. Some clones are missing from TCRdb's copy, which holds only in-frame ones; the method was immunoSEQ multiplex PCR. The table records 110,000 to 150,000 clones, 82% of them present only once. Sequenced sample: PBMCs. All receptors derive from a woman in her 40s in good health and CMV-seronegative. Each CDR3 is given with its conserved first and last residue. A D gene is named only where the DNA matches it firmly. Some rows mark clone size as missing; the rest say once, few, many or name a class of expanded clone.

j_call,d_call,clone_size,v_call,cdr3_nt,cdr3_aa
TRBJ2-1,NA,once,TRBV7-3,TGTGCCAGCAGCTTAGAAACCCAGGTGTCTGAGCAGTTCTTC,CASSLETQVSEQFF
TRBJ1-1,NA,NA,TRBV7-9,TGTGCCAGCAGCCAACAGGGAGAGGAGACTGAAGCTTTCTTT,CASSQQGEETEAFF
TRBJ1-5,TRBD1,NA,TRBV2,TGTGCCAGCAGTGACTGGCAGGGGGCGGGTCAGCCCCAGCATTTT,CASSDWQGAGQPQHF
TRBJ1-2,NA,NA,TRBV2,TGTGCCAGCACTCTAGAATCCGGGACTGCGCTTCGTAGAAGCTATGGCTACACCTTC,CASTLESGTALRRSYGYTF
TRBJ1-2,NA,NA,TRBV11-2,TGTGCCAGCAGCCCGACACTGGACTATGGCTACACCTTC,CASSPTLDYGYTF
TRBJ2-3,NA,once,TRBV2,TGTGCCAGCCGGACACGTAGCACAGATACGCAGTATTTT,CASRTRSTDTQYF
TRBJ2-7,TRBD2,once,TRBV11-2,TGTGCCAGCAGCTCGAAGACTAGCGGGGGGGGGTACGAGCAGTACTTC,CASSSKTSGGGYEQYF
TRBJ2-3,TRBD2,NA,TRBV14,TGTGCCAGCAGCCTTATAGCGGGAAGTAGCACAGATACGCAGTATTTT,CASSLIAGSSTDTQYF
TRBJ1-5,NA,few,TRBV28,TGTGCCAGCAGTTCAGATGCCACCCCCCAGCATTTT,CASSSDATPQHF
TRBJ1-3,NA,NA,TRBV6-1,TGTGCCAGCAGTGTTACAGGGACGATCGGAAACACCATATATTTT,CASSVTGTIGNTIYF
TRBJ2-4,TRBD2,NA,TRBV7-8,TGTGCCAGCAGCTTACCCCCTAGCGGGAGGAACATTCAGTACTTC,CASSLPPSGRNIQYF
TRBJ1-6,TRBD1,NA,TRBV30,TGTGCCTGGAGTAGGACAGGGGGAGGATCACCCCTCCACTTT,CAWSRTGGGSPLHF
TRBJ2-7,TRBD2,NA,TRBV27,TGTGCCAGCAGTTCCCATCCTCGACTAGCGACCTACGAGCAGTACTTC,CASSSHPRLATYEQYF
TRBJ2-7,NA,NA,TRBV19,TGTGCCAGTAGTATAGCTAAGGGGCTCTACGAGCAGTACTTC,CASSIAKGLYEQYF
TRBJ2-5,NA,once,TRBV18,TGTGCCAGCTCACCATCTCAGATGTACCAAGAGACCCAGTACTTC,CASSPSQMYQETQYF
TRBJ2-2,NA,NA,TRBV27,TGTGCCAGCAGTTTACTGGGACAGAACACCGGGGAGCTGTTTTTT,CASSLLGQNTGELFF
TRBJ2-7,NA,NA,TRBV6-5,TGTGCCAGCGCCCGCGAGGACTGGGGCTACGAGCAGTACTTC,CASAREDWGYEQYF
TRBJ1-2,NA,NA,TRBV5-6,TGTGCCAGCAGCTTGGGACAGAGATATGGCTACACCTTC,CASSLGQRYGYTF
TRBJ2-7,NA,NA,TRBV25-1,TGTGCCAGCAGTGAATTAGTTCAGGGCGTAGGGCAGTACTTC,CASSELVQGVGQYF
TRBJ1-6,NA,NA,TRBV27,TGTGCCAGCAGTTTATTTCTGAGCTCCTATAATTCACCCCTCCACTTT,CASSLFLSSYNSPLHF
TRBJ2-7,TRBD1,NA,TRBV29-1,TGCAGCGCTACCTCCAGGGGGTTTCCCTACGAGCAGTACTTC,CSATSRGFPYEQYF
TRBJ1-2,TRBD1,NA,TRBV18,TGTGCCAGCTCACCCCGGGACAGAGGAGGCTACACCTTC,CASSPRDRGGYTF
TRBJ2-3,TRBD1,NA,TRBV7-9,TGTGCCACGACGACAGGGGGGGGGACAGATACGCAGTATTTT,CATTTGGGTDTQYF
TRBJ2-1,NA,NA,TRBV19,TGTGCCAGCGCGGCCCTAGCAATCAATGAGCAGTTCTTC,CASAALAINEQFF
TRBJ2-5,NA,NA,TRBV27,TGTGCCAGCAGTTTATACTTATCCGCGGAGACCCAGTACTTC,CASSLYLSAETQYF
TRBJ2-3,NA,few,TRBV14,TGTGCCAGCAGATTAGATCGGTCCACAGATACGCAGTATTTT,CASRLDRSTDTQYF
TRBJ2-1,NA,NA,TRBV19,TGTGCCAGTAGTATAGGGCGGAGACCTTACAATGAGCAGTTCTTC,CASSIGRRPYNEQFF
TRBJ1-2,NA,NA,TRBV7-8,TGTGCCAGCAGCTTAAACGCGGAGGGCTACACCTTC,CASSLNAEGYTF